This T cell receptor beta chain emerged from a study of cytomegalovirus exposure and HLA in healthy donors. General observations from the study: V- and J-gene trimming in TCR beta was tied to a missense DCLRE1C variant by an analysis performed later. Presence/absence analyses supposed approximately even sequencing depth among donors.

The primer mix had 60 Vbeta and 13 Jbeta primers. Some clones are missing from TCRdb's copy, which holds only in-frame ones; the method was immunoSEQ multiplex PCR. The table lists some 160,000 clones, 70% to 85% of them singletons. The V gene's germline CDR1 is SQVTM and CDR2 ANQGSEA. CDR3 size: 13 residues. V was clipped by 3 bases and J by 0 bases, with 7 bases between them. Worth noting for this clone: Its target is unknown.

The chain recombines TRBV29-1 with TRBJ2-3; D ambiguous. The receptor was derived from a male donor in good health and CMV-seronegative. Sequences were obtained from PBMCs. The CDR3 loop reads CSVDAESTDTQYF. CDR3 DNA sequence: TGCAGCGTTGACGCCGAGAGCACAGATACGCAGTATTTT.